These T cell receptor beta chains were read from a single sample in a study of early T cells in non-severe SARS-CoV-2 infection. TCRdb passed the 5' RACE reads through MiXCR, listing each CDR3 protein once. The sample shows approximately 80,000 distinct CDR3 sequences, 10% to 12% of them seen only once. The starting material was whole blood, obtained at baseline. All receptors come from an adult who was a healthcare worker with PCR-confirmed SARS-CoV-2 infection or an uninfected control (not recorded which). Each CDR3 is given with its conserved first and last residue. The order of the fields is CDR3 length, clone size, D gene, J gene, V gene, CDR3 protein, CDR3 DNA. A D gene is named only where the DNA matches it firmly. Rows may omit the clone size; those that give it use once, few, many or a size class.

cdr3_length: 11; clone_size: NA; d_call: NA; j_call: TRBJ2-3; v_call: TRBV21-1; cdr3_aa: CARGRTDTQYF; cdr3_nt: TGTGCCCGGGGCCGCACAGATACGCAGTATTTT
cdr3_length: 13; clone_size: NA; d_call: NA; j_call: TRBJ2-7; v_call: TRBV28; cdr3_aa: CASSPSAPYEQYF; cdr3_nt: TGTGCCAGCAGTCCCTCCGCACCCTACGAGCAGTACTTC
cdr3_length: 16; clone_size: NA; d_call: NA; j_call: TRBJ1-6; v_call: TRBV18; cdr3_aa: CASSPEGSGSGIPLHF; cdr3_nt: TGTGCCAGCTCACCGGAGGGCTCTGGGTCAGGGATACCCCTCCACTTT
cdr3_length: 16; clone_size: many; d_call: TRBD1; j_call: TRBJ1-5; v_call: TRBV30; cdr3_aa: CAWREGNRGHDQPQHF; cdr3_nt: TGTGCCTGGAGAGAGGGAAACAGGGGGCATGATCAGCCCCAGCATTTT
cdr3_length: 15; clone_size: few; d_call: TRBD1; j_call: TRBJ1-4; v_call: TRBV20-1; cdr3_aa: CSARDPGQGNEKLFF; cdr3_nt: TGCAGTGCTAGAGATCCGGGACAGGGGAATGAAAAACTGTTTTTT
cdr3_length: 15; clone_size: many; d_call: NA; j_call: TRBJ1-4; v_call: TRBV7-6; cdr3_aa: CASSPGLLTNEKLFF; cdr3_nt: TGTGCCAGCAGCCCTGGACTTTTAACTAATGAAAAACTGTTTTTT
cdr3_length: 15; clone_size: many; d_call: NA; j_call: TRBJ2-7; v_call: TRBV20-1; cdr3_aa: CSRKRRRLAPFEQYF; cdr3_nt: TGCAGTCGCAAGAGAAGGAGACTCGCCCCCTTCGAGCAGTACTTC
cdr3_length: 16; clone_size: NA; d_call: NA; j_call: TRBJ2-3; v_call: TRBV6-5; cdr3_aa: CASSGGLGGLADTQYF; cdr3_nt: TGTGCCAGCAGTGGGGGGTTGGGCGGGCTCGCAGATACGCAGTATTTT
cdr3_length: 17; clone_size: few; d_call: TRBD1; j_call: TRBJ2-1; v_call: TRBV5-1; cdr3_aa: CASSSDRGLLSYNEQFF; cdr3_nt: TGCGCCAGCAGTTCGGACAGGGGACTTCTCTCCTACAATGAGCAGTTCTTC
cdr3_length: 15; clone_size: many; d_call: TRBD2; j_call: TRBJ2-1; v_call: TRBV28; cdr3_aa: CASSSKRGGYNEQFF; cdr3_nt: TGTGCCAGCAGTTCCAAGCGGGGGGGATACAATGAGCAGTTCTTC
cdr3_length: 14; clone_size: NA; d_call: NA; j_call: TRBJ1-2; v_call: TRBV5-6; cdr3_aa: CASSLNTGHYGYTF; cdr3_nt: TGTGCCAGCAGCTTGAATACAGGACACTATGGCTACACCTTC
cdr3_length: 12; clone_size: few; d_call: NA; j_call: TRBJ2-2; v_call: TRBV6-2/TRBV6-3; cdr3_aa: CASGGVTGELFF; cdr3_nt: TGTGCCAGCGGAGGGGTCACCGGGGAGCTGTTTTTT
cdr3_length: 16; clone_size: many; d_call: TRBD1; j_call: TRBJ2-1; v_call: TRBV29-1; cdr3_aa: CSGTPPGQGSYNEQFF; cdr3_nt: TGCAGCGGGACCCCTCCGGGACAGGGTTCCTACAATGAGCAGTTCTTC
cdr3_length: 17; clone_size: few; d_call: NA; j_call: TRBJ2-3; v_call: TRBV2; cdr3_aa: CASRGPVAKKGTDTQYF; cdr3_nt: TGTGCCAGCAGGGGCCCTGTAGCGAAGAAGGGAACAGATACGCAGTATTTT
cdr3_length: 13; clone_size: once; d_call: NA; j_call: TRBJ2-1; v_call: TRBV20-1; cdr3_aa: CSGVQLINNEQFF; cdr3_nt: TGCAGTGGGGTACAGCTGATCAACAATGAGCAGTTCTTC
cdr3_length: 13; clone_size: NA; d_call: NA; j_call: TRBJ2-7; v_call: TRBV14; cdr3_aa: CASSFFGPHEQYF; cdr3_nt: TGTGCCAGCAGCTTCTTCGGCCCCCACGAGCAGTACTTC